The 23 T cell receptor beta chains presented below share a single source sample, sequenced in a study of human T cells and chemical hapten exposure (dated by TCRdb to about 2021). In light of the paper, this sample's time point label describes: patch test 1, 2 weeks after DPC sensitization. The treatment or condition label, as the study defines it: therapeutic diphenylcyclopropenone sensitization with weekly scalp DPC. Library prep was done by RACE. Sequencing relied on a NextSeq 500. Through fastp at Q25 and MiXCR, TCRdb rebuilt clones from the public reads, retaining in-frame beta chains. Every entry covers one CDR3 protein and lists the most common genes and DNA from its rows. This sample has more than 100,000 distinct CDR3 sequences in its table, and roughly 13% of those were observed once. Around 0.99% of the sample lies in the top ten. The sequencing here drew on whole blood, taken in connection with sensitization to the hapten diphenylcyclopropenone (DPC). The receptor set was obtained from a man aged 18 to 35 with alopecia areata. Some clones in this sample may be carry-over from other donors' samples.

This clonotype was picked up a small number of times. V gene TRBV9 combines with J gene TRBJ1-5; D gene unclear. Trimming removed 0 bases at V and 7 bases at J, with 11 bases between. The CDR3 consists of 14 residues. CDR1 is SGDLS and CDR2 is YYNGEE in the germline V gene. CDR3 protein: CASSVDIGGQPQHF. DNA for the CDR3: TGTGCCAGCAGCGTAGATATTGGAGGGCAGCCCCAGCATTTT.

The CDR3 DNA follows: TGTGCCAGCAGCTTAGAAACTAGCAGTAATGAGCAGTTCTTC. This codes for CASSLETSSNEQFF. The chain joins TRBV7-6 to TRBJ2-1; D is perhaps TRBD2 (6 bases). From germline, CDR1 is SGHVS and CDR2 FNYEAQ. The V end lost 1 base, the J end lost 7 bases, and 11 bases lay between the germline ends. The CDR3 contains 14 residues.

V gene TRBV18 combines with J gene TRBJ1-2; TRBD1 aligns across 7 bases. CDR1 and CDR2 from the germline V gene are KGHSH and LQKENI. The CDR3 consists of 13 residues. The trim removed 5 bases at V and 5 bases at J, leaving 5 bases unmatched. The CDR3: CASSTDRAYGYTF. CDR3 in DNA: TGTGCCAGCTCAACTGACAGGGCGTATGGCTACACCTTC.

This clonotype was recorded many times. This chain uses TRBV9 with TRBJ1-1; the D gene is possibly TRBD1 (5 bases). CDR1 and CDR2 (germline): SGDLS, YYNGEE. This CDR3 has 13 amino acids. The V end was cut by 3 bases, the J end by 8 bases, with 14 bases between. As DNA, the CDR3 is TGTGCCAGCAGCGCCGACAGAGGCGGAGAAGCTTTCTTT. This gives the protein CASSADRGGEAFF.

This chain links TRBV20-1 with TRBJ1-5; D perhaps matches TRBD1 (5 bases). Germline loops: CDR1 DFQATT, CDR2 SNEGSKA (reference sequence). The V and J ends lost 6 bases and 7 bases respectively, with 13 bases between them. This CDR3 has 12 residues. The CDR3 DNA sequence: TGCAGTGCCCCGGACAAGGGGCAGCCCCAGCATTTT. Translation: CSAPDKGQPQHF.

V is TRBV19 and J is TRBJ2-3, with 8 positions matching TRBD1. CDR1 is LNHDA and CDR2 is SQIVND in the germline V gene (reference sequence). V was clipped by 5 bases and J by 4 bases; unmatched bases: 5. CDR3 length: 14 amino acids. This chain's CDR3 is CASSLWTGSDTQYF. CDR3 DNA sequence: TGTGCCAGTAGTTTATGGACAGGGTCAGATACGCAGTATTTT.

The V gene is TRBV28, the J gene TRBJ1-5; D might be TRBD1 (5 bases). This CDR3 is 14 amino acids long. Germline V gene sequence: CDR1 MDHEN, CDR2 SYDVKM. V gave up 3 bases and J gave up 6 bases, with 12 bases separating them. CDR3 sequence reads: CASSFGGVRQPQHF. CDR3 coding DNA: TGTGCCAGCAGTTTTGGAGGGGTTCGTCAGCCCCAGCATTTT. Complete variable domain (other parts from reference TRBV28 and TRBJ1-5): DVKVTQSSRYLVKRTGEKVFLECVQDMDHENMFWYRQDPGLGLRLIYFSYDVKMKEKGDIPEGYSVSREKKERFSLILESASTNQTSMYLCASSFGGVRQPQHFGDGTRLSIL.

The CDR3 loop reads CSVEGLSNTGELFF. Here the CDR3 DNA reads TGCAGCGTTGAGGGTCTCTCGAACACCGGGGAGCTGTTTTTT. J is TRBJ2-2 and V is TRBV29-1; D remains ambiguous. Per the germline V gene, CDR1 is SQVTM and CDR2 is ANQGSEA. The CDR3 is 14 amino acids. The V and J ends lost 3 bases and 0 bases respectively, with 8 bases between them.

This clonotype was observed a handful of times. The chain joins TRBV9 to TRBJ2-3, with 11 nucleotides matching TRBD2. Germline assignment: CDR1 SGDLS and CDR2 YYNGEE. The CDR3 totals 12 residues. Trimming removed 4 bases from V and 10 bases from J; junction bases left unmatched: 2. The CDR3 reads CASSFSGGAQYF. The CDR3 DNA is TGTGCCAGCAGCTTTAGCGGGGGGGCGCAGTATTTT.

The chain has TRBV11-2 and TRBJ2-7; either TRBD1 or TRBD2 may supply D (5 bases each). This CDR3 contains 14 residues. The ends were cut back, 2 bases at V and 4 bases at J, with 12 bases in the middle. Germline CDR1 reads SGHAT; CDR2 reads FQNNGV. CDR3 region: CASSLNLRGYEQYV. The CDR3 DNA reads as TGTGCCAGCAGCTTAAATTTGAGGGGTTACGAGCAGTACGTC.

This clonotype was observed a few times. J is TRBJ2-1 and V is TRBV7-8; 9 bases map to TRBD2. V lost 3 bases to trimming and J lost 8 bases; unmatched junction nucleotides: 17. This CDR3 spans 18 amino acids. The germline gives CDR1 SGHVS, CDR2 FQNEAQ. In nucleotides, the CDR3 is TGTGCCAGCAGCTTGCGGGATCGGAGCGGGGGGCCCTGGGATGAGCAGTTCTTC. Its translation is CASSLRDRSGGPWDEQFF.

The genes are TRBV11-1 and TRBJ2-1; 10 nucleotides align to TRBD2. Trimming cost V 6 bases and J 3 bases; bases outside gene matches: 8. CDR1 and CDR2 (germline): SGHAT, FQDESV (reference sequence). This CDR3 region has 16 residues. Here the CDR3 reads CASRLLSSGGYNEQFF. The CDR3 DNA reads TGTGCCAGCAGGTTACTATCTAGCGGGGGCTACAATGAGCAGTTCTTC.

The chain is built from TRBV9 and TRBJ2-7; 8 nucleotides line up with TRBD1. V lost 2 bases, J lost 3 bases, and 7 bases stayed unmatched. Germline V gene lookup returns CDR1 SGDLS and CDR2 YYNGEE. The CDR3 is made up of 15 amino acids. CDR3 sequence (DNA): TGTGCCAGCAGCGTCGGACAGGGCGACTTCTACGAGCAGTACTTC. It is translated as CASSVGQGDFYEQYF.

In its sample, this clonotype was seen a few times. The gene calls are TRBV3-1 and TRBJ1-6; TRBD1 is a possible D gene (5 bases). V lost 6 bases and J 6 bases, leaving 12 bases between the germline ends. The CDR3 contains 14 residues. Germline V gene lookup returns CDR1 LGHDT and CDR2 YNNKEL (reference sequence). In DNA form, the CDR3 reads TGTGCCAGCAGTAAACAGGAGGGTAATTCACCCCTCCACTTT. It yields the protein CASSKQEGNSPLHF.

The V gene is TRBV7-9, the J gene TRBJ1-1; a weak D match, TRBD1 (5 bases). Trimming shortened V by 4 bases and J by 2 bases, and 8 bases separated the two germline ends. Germline CDR1 reads SEHNR; CDR2 reads FQNEAQ (reference sequence). The CDR3 totals 13 residues. The CDR3 is CASSWGTNTEAFF. CDR3 coding DNA: TGTGCCAGCAGCTGGGGCACTAACACTGAAGCTTTCTTT.

Only a few counts were recorded for this clonotype. J is TRBJ2-3 and V is TRBV15; 11 nucleotides match TRBD2. The CDR3 consists of 16 residues. V gave up 3 bases and J gave up 4 bases; unmatched junction bases: 6. Per the germline V gene, CDR1 is LNHNV and CDR2 is YYDKDF (reference sequence). The CDR3 sequence: CATSRGLAVSSDTQYF. In DNA form, the CDR3 reads TGTGCCACCAGCAGGGGACTAGCGGTTTCCTCAGATACGCAGTATTTT.

This clonotype was recorded a few times. The J gene is TRBJ2-1, the V gene TRBV12-5; 8 bases match TRBD1. This CDR3 is built from 15 residues. The V segment lost 6 bases and the J segment 4 bases; nucleotides outside the gene matches: 8. Germline V lookup: CDR1 LGHNT, CDR2 FRNRAP. The CDR3 DNA reads TGTGCTAGTGGGGCCGGGACAGGTCTATACAATGAGCAGTTCTTC. It translates to CASGAGTGLYNEQFF.

This clonotype was seen at least ten times. This rearrangement joins TRBV7-9 to TRBJ2-3; D is tentatively TRBD1 or TRBD2 (6 bases each). CDR1 and CDR2 (germline): SEHNR, FQNEAQ (reference sequence). The CDR3 is 17 residues long. The V end lost 2 bases, the J end lost 1 base, and 16 bases lay between the germline ends. The CDR3 DNA is TGTGCCAGCAGCTTATCCGCGTGGAGGGGGGGCACAGATACGCAGTATTTT. This gives the protein CASSLSAWRGGTDTQYF.

This clonotype was observed a handful of times. The CDR3 loop is CASSYVTGNEQFF. The CDR3, as DNA: TGTGCCAGCAGTTACGTGACAGGTAATGAGCAGTTCTTC. The chain employs TRBV6-2 or TRBV6-3 and TRBJ2-1, with a tentative D call TRBD1 (6 bases). V lost 2 bases, J lost 7 bases, and 9 bases lay in between. The length of the CDR3 is 13 residues. Per germline, CDR1 MNHEY and CDR2 SVGEGT.

A few counts support this clonotype. In nucleotides, the CDR3 is TGCAGCGTTGAACTAGCCGTACAGGGTCAATCCTACGAGCAGTACTTC. It encodes CSVELAVQGQSYEQYF. This chain joins TRBV29-1 and TRBJ2-7; the D gene is possibly TRBD1 (6 bases). Germline CDR1 and CDR2: SQVTM and ANQGSEA. Trimming took off 2 bases at V and 1 base at J, with 18 bases between the two ends. The CDR3 extends over 16 amino acids.

Points on this clonotype: A read error is possible here, since a much larger clone lies one base away. The rearrangement links TRBV19 to TRBJ2-5; D assignment may be TRBD1 or TRBD2 (5 bases each). CDR1 LNHDA and CDR2 SQIVND come from the germline V gene (reference sequence). The CDR3 is 13 amino acids. Here the CDR3 reads CASTPPGLETRYF. The DNA for the CDR3 is TGTGCCAGTACCCCCCCGGGGCTAGAGACCCGGTACTTC.

The V call is TRBV6-1, the J call TRBJ2-3; the match to TRBD2 covers 12 bases. Germline V gene data show CDR1 as MNHNS and CDR2 as SASEGT. This CDR3 comprises 19 residues. The V and J ends lost 1 base and 0 bases, in that order; junction bases with no gene match: 8. CDR3 sequence reads: CASSEDSSGGASSTDTQYF. As DNA, the CDR3 is TGTGCCAGCAGTGAAGATTCTAGCGGGGGGGCCTCGAGCACAGATACGCAGTATTTT.

This clonotype was seen a few times. This rearrangement joins TRBV12-5 to TRBJ1-1; D might be TRBD1 (6 bases). The CDR3 totals 12 residues. CDR1 LGHNT and CDR2 FRNRAP come from the germline V gene. V lost 7 bases to trimming and J lost 5 bases, with 11 bases between them. The CDR3 DNA follows: TGTGCTAGTGAGGGGGGGTATACTGAAGCTTTCTTT. Translation: CASEGGYTEAFF.